Reported below is one T cell receptor (beta chain). Its target is not known. Repertoires were generated with immunoSEQ multiplex PCR, while TCRdb's copy carries only in-frame clones and drops some. The data contain about 360,000 clones, roughly 90% of them singletons. The sample is drawn from a study of cytomegalovirus exposure and HLA in healthy donors. Study-level results: Diagnosis of cytomegalovirus status made by the classifier reportedly showed high specificity and sensitivity.

Among the 120 or so subjects of the validation cohort, separate from the roughly 730-subject first cohort, were the donors. CDR1 is ENHRY, CDR2 SYGVKD, per germline. Trimming pared 10 bases from V and 3 bases from J, leaving 16 bases between. CDR3 length: 13 amino acids. The sequenced material came from PBMCs. The chain carries TRBV10-3 and TRBJ2-7; possible D gene TRBD1, 7 bases. This clonotype was obtained from a woman between 18 and 29 years old in good health and CMV-seronegative. In DNA, the CDR3 is TGTGCCACCCAGGGGGGAGCGAGCTACGAGCAGTACTTC. Protein: CATQGGASYEQYF.